Listed here are 15 T cell receptor beta chains from one sample, sequenced in a study of T cells after yellow fever vaccination. TCRdb reprocessed the 5' RACE reads via MiXCR and lists one record per CDR3 protein. The sample includes about 340,000 distinct CDR3 sequences, around 13% of them seen just once. The material sequenced was CD4+ T cells sorted from PBMCs, taken 15 days after the yellow fever booster vaccination. The receptors were sampled from a man younger than 30 who received the YFV17D yellow fever vaccine.

This clonotype was counted between two and nine times. The V gene is TRBV14, the J gene TRBJ2-5; D uncertain. The CDR3 runs 15 residues. Trimming removed 0 bases at V and 2 bases at J, with 10 bases between. The germline V gene has CDR1 SGHDN and CDR2 FVKESK. Written as DNA, the CDR3 is TGTGCCAGCAGCCAAGATTATGGTAGACAAGAGACCCAGTACTTC. Translation gives CASSQDYGRQETQYF.

In this sample, this clonotype turned up many times. The J gene is TRBJ2-7, the V gene TRBV7-2; no definite D call. Trimming took off 1 base at V and 4 bases at J, with 8 bases between the two ends. Germline CDR1 is SGHTA and CDR2 is FQGNSA. This CDR3 contains 13 residues. The CDR3 loop reads CASSLETGYEQYV. The CDR3 DNA reads as TGTGCCAGCAGCTTAGAGACTGGGTACGAGCAGTACGTC.

This clonotype was seen ten or more times. CDR3 DNA sequence: TGTGCCAGCAGTTTTACCGGGCACTATGGCTACACCTTC. Translating gives CASSFTGHYGYTF. The chain is built from TRBV12-3 or TRBV12-4 and TRBJ1-2; D unclear. The ends were cut back, 3 bases at V and 3 bases at J, with 8 bases in the middle. This CDR3 region has 13 residues.

This clonotype was observed a single time. V gene TRBV7-2 combines with J gene TRBJ2-5, with D unclear. The CDR3 covers 14 residues. V lost 0 bases and J lost 3, with 8 bases in between. Germline V gives CDR1 SGHTA, CDR2 FQGNSA. The DNA of the CDR3 is TGTGCCAGCAGCTTAGCGCTGCGGAAAGAGACCCAGTACTTC. This gives the protein CASSLALRKETQYF.

The V call is TRBV7-9, the J call TRBJ2-3; tentative D call: TRBD2 (7 bases). The ends were cut back, 8 bases at V and 1 base at J, with 22 bases in the middle. The CDR3 spans 17 residues. The V gene's germline CDR1 is SEHNR and CDR2 FQNEAQ (reference sequence). CDR3 nucleotide sequence: TGTGCCAGCCCCTTTGGGGGGGGCGAGTGGGGCACAGATACGCAGTATTTT. Its protein product is CASPFGGGEWGTDTQYF.

This chain links TRBV19 with TRBJ2-7, with D maybe TRBD2 (5 bases). The CDR3 is 13 residues long. Germline CDR1 and CDR2: LNHDA and SQIVND (reference sequence). Trimming took off 4 bases at V and 4 bases at J, with 11 bases between the two ends. The CDR3 DNA reads as TGTGCCAGTAGTACCCTTTCGGGGTACGAGCAGTACTTC. It specifies CASSTLSGYEQYF.

This clonotype was detected only a few times. This rearrangement joins TRBV9 to TRBJ2-5; D is undetermined. Trimming took off 5 bases at V and 4 bases at J, with 18 bases between the two ends. The CDR3 sequence is 15 residues long. Germline CDR1 is SGDLS and CDR2 is YYNGEE. Here the CDR3 DNA reads TGTGCCAGCAGTGCAGCACCCGATACGGGAGAGACCCAGTACTTC. Translating it yields CASSAAPDTGETQYF.

This clonotype was observed a few times. The chain employs TRBV7-2 and TRBJ2-7, with D perhaps TRBD1 or TRBD2 (6 bases each). This CDR3 is built from 17 residues. With 5 bases removed from V and 0 bases from J, the gap between germline ends came to 20 bases. Germline CDR1 reads SGHTA; CDR2 reads FQGNSA. CDR3 amino acids: CASSLSARGAGSYEQYF. Here the CDR3 DNA reads TGTGCCAGCAGCCTTTCGGCAAGGGGGGCAGGCTCCTACGAGCAGTACTTC.

In its sample, this clonotype was seen many times. This sequence joins TRBV4-2 and TRBJ2-1; no reliable D call. V was clipped by 4 bases and J by 0 bases, with 10 bases between them. This CDR3 is built from 15 residues. Germline loops: CDR1 LGHNA, CDR2 YNFKEQ. The CDR3 spells CASSPGGFSYNEQFF. The CDR3 DNA reads as TGTGCCAGCAGCCCTGGCGGCTTCTCCTACAATGAGCAGTTCTTC.

The rearrangement joins TRBV12-3 or TRBV12-4 to TRBJ2-7; D gene ambiguous. Trimming took off 5 bases at V and 6 bases at J, with 14 bases between the two ends. This CDR3 contains 13 residues. CDR3 region: CASSRSTPIEQYV. For the CDR3, the DNA is TGTGCCAGCAGTCGCTCAACTCCGATCGAGCAGTACGTC.

V and J are TRBV21-1 and TRBJ2-5. TRBV21-1 corresponds to a pseudogene. The CDR3 is 12 amino acids. The CDR3 bases are TGTGCCAGCATAGGTGCGGCGGAGACCCAGTACTTC. Protein sequence: CASIGAAETQYF.

The gene calls are TRBV6-6 and TRBJ2-2; no clear D gene. Germline assignment: CDR1 MNHNY and CDR2 SVGAGI (reference sequence). The ends were cut back, 10 bases at V and 3 bases at J, with 3 bases in the middle. The CDR3 extends over 10 amino acids. The CDR3 spells CAIYTGELFF. The CDR3 bases are TGTGCCATCTACACCGGGGAGCTGTTTTTT.

J is TRBJ2-7 and V is TRBV7-2; 9 bases agree with TRBD1. Germline CDR1 SGHTA, CDR2 FQGNSA. The CDR3 runs to 14 residues. V was pared by 5 bases and J by 5 bases, with 7 bases of the junction left unmatched. CDR3 in amino acids: CASSKNRGRDEQYF. CDR3 sequence (DNA): TGTGCCAGCAGCAAGAACAGGGGGCGCGACGAGCAGTACTTC.

This clonotype has more than one count but fewer than ten. V gene TRBV15 combines with J gene TRBJ2-5; 11 positions agree with TRBD2. This CDR3 region has 15 residues. Germline V gene sequence: CDR1 LNHNV, CDR2 YYDKDF (reference sequence). V shed 3 bases and J 5 bases; nucleotides not matched to a gene: 5. The CDR3: CATSRNSGGAETQYF. CDR3 DNA: TGTGCCACCAGCAGGAATAGCGGGGGGGCGGAGACCCAGTACTTC. The whole variable domain, filled in from reference TRBV15 and TRBJ2-5, reads DAMVIQNPRYQVTQFGKPVTLSCSQTLNHNVMYWYQQKSSQAPKLLFHYYDKDFNNEADTPDNFQSRRPNTSFCFLDIRSPGLGDTAMYLCATSRNSGGAETQYFGPGTRLLVL.

The gene calls are TRBV20-1 and TRBJ2-3; the match to TRBD2 covers 11 bases. Germline CDR1 and CDR2: DFQATT and SNEGSKA (reference sequence). V shed 3 bases, J shed 2 bases, and the junction held 4 bases outside the gene matches. The CDR3 sequence is 15 residues long. DNA for the CDR3: TGCAGTGCTAGTAATAGCGGGGGGGCCACAGATACGCAGTATTTT. This codes for CSASNSGGATDTQYF.